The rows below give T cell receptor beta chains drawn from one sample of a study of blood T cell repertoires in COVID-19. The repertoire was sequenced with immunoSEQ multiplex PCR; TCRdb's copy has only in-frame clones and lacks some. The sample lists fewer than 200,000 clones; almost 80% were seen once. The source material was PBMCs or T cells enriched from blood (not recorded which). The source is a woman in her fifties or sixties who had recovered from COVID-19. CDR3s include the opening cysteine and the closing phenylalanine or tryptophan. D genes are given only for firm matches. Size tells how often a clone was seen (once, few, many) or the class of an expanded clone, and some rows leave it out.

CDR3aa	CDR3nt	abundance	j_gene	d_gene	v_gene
CAAAGLAIEQYF	TGTGCCGCCGCGGGACTAGCGATTGAGCAGTACTTC	NA	TRBJ2-7	TRBD2	TRBV30
CASSLEARSSYEQYF	TGTGCCAGCAGCTTGGAGGCTAGGAGCTCCTACGAGCAGTACTTC	NA	TRBJ2-7	NA	TRBV5-4
CASSPGSKETQYF	TGTGCCAGCAGCCCTGGCTCCAAAGAGACCCAGTACTTC	NA	TRBJ2-5	NA	TRBV11-2
CASHPKNTEAFF	TGTGCCAGCCACCCTAAGAACACTGAAGCTTTCTTT	NA	TRBJ1-1	NA	TRBV14
CAISAQGTQETQYF	TGTGCCATCAGTGCACAGGGAACCCAAGAGACCCAGTACTTC	NA	TRBJ2-5	NA	TRBV10-3
CASSKLAAGTGELFF	TGTGCCAGCAGTAAACTAGCGGCTGGCACCGGGGAGCTGTTTTTT	NA	TRBJ2-2	TRBD2	TRBV6-5
CASSPYVEREPTQYF	TGTGCCAGCAGCCCTTATGTTGAGCGGGAGCCTACGCAGTATTTT	NA	TRBJ2-3	TRBD2	TRBV28
CASLGTVRDNTIYF	TGTGCCAGCCTCGGGACAGTAAGGGATAACACCATATATTTT	once	TRBJ1-3	TRBD1	TRBV6-5
CASSLVLQGGSDTQYF	TGTGCCAGCAGCTTAGTTCTACAGGGTGGGTCAGATACGCAGTATTTT	NA	TRBJ2-3	NA	TRBV11-2
CASSSWTRPEQYF	TGTGCCAGCAGCTCCTGGACTAGACCCGAGCAGTACTTC	NA	TRBJ2-7	TRBD2	TRBV11-2
CSWEVKSKANYGYTF	TGCAGCTGGGAGGTAAAATCTAAAGCTAACTATGGCTACACCTTC	NA	TRBJ1-2	NA	TRBV29-1
CASSLMMAGAETQYF	TGTGCCAGCAGCTTAATGATGGCAGGGGCAGAGACCCAGTACTTC	NA	TRBJ2-5	NA	TRBV7-9
CASSSGGQDAYRPQHF	TGTGCCAGCTCATCGGGGGGACAGGACGCATATCGGCCCCAGCATTTT	NA	TRBJ1-5	TRBD1	TRBV18
CASSPGRTSGIGETQYF	TGTGCCAGCAGCCCGGGCAGGACTAGCGGGATAGGGGAGACCCAGTACTTC	NA	TRBJ2-5	TRBD2	TRBV7-9
CASSPLGGYEQFF	TGTGCCAGCAGCCCCCTAGGAGGGTATGAGCAGTTCTTC	NA	TRBJ2-1	NA	TRBV7-9
CASSLAPEGAVQGYTF	TGTGCCAGCAGTTTAGCCCCTGAGGGGGCAGTTCAGGGCTACACCTTC	NA	TRBJ1-2	TRBD1	TRBV28
CASSQDLASDTQYF	TGTGCCAGCAGCCAAGATCTGGCCTCAGATACGCAGTATTTT	NA	TRBJ2-3	NA	TRBV4-2
CASSPQLAGGGETQYF	TGTGCCAGCAGCCCCCAACTAGCGGGAGGAGGGGAGACCCAGTACTTC	NA	TRBJ2-5	TRBD2	TRBV7-7
CASSEALAREQYF	TGTGCCAGCAGTGAAGCGCTTGCTCGGGAGCAGTACTTC	few	TRBJ2-7	NA	TRBV2
CASSPQRDTEAFF	TGTGCCAGCAGCCCCCAGAGGGACACTGAAGCTTTCTTT	once	TRBJ1-1	NA	TRBV5-4
CASSDGGWSSRDGYTF	TGTGCCAGCAGTGATGGAGGTTGGTCTTCGAGGGATGGCTACACCTTC	NA	TRBJ1-2	NA	TRBV2
CASSLRREARNEQYF	TGTGCCAGCAGTTTACGGCGGGAGGCCCGGAACGAGCAGTACTTC	NA	TRBJ2-7	TRBD2	TRBV27
CSVEWHREETEAFF	TGCAGCGTTGAATGGCACAGGGAAGAAACTGAAGCTTTCTTT	NA	TRBJ1-1	NA	TRBV29-1
CSVVSGNTEAFF	TGCAGCGTTGTGTCCGGGAACACTGAAGCTTTCTTT	NA	TRBJ1-1	NA	TRBV29-1
CAIRASGGQETQYF	TGTGCCATCAGGGCTTCGGGAGGACAAGAGACCCAGTACTTC	NA	TRBJ2-5	TRBD2	TRBV10-3
CASSPSSEAFF	TGTGCCAGCTCACCATCTTCTGAAGCTTTCTTT	NA	TRBJ1-1	NA	TRBV18
CATSGPREVNEQFF	TGTGCCACCAGTGGCCCCCGGGAGGTAAATGAGCAGTTCTTC	NA	TRBJ2-1	TRBD2	TRBV24-1
CASRQGVTGELFF	TGTGCCAGTAGACAGGGTGTCACCGGGGAGCTGTTTTTT	NA	TRBJ2-2	TRBD1	TRBV7-9
CASSLLGILNTEAFF	TGCGCCAGCAGCTTGTTGGGCATCCTGAACACTGAAGCTTTCTTT	few	TRBJ1-1	NA	TRBV5-1
CASSKGLAGIYNEQFF	TGTGCCAGCAGCAAGGGACTAGCGGGTATCTACAATGAGCAGTTCTTC	NA	TRBJ2-1	TRBD2	TRBV5-6
CASSLGGNLAKNIQYF	TGTGCCAGCAGCTTGGGGGGGAACCTAGCCAAAAACATTCAGTACTTC	NA	TRBJ2-4	TRBD2	TRBV13
CASSLSGGSSPLHF	TGTGCCAGCAGTTTATCCGGGGGTAGTTCACCCCTCCACTTT	NA	TRBJ1-6	NA	TRBV27
CATSRATGTGASRLHEQYF	TGTGCCACCAGCAGGGCCACCGGGACAGGGGCTTCGCGCCTCCACGAGCAGTACTTC	NA	TRBJ2-7	TRBD1	TRBV15
CASSPLGTSGSPAYEQYF	TGTGCCAGCAGCCCCCTCGGGACTAGCGGGAGTCCTGCTTACGAGCAGTACTTC	once	TRBJ2-7	TRBD2	TRBV11-3
CASSLPGGPDTQYF	TGCGCCAGCAGCTTGCCGGGGGGGCCAGATACGCAGTATTTT	NA	TRBJ2-3	TRBD2	TRBV5-1
CASSFALAGSYNEQFF	TGCGCCAGCAGCTTCGCCCTAGCGGGAAGCTACAATGAGCAGTTCTTC	once	TRBJ2-1	TRBD2	TRBV5-1
CASSQVGVGYGYTF	TGCGCCAGCAGCCAAGTCGGGGTAGGCTATGGCTACACCTTC	NA	TRBJ1-2	NA	TRBV4-1
CASSLASGIFVEQFF	TGTGCCAGCAGCTTGGCTAGCGGGATTTTTGTTGAGCAGTTCTTC	NA	TRBJ2-1	TRBD2	TRBV5-4
CASRQGARGSPLHF	TGTGCCAGCAGACAGGGGGCAAGAGGATCACCCCTCCACTTT	NA	TRBJ1-6	TRBD1	TRBV19
CASRDHARPYGYTF	TGTGCCAGCAGAGACCATGCCAGGCCCTATGGCTACACCTTC	NA	TRBJ1-2	NA	TRBV28
CASRPGLAGMDGEQFF	TGTGCCAGTCGCCCTGGACTAGCGGGAATGGATGGTGAGCAGTTCTTC	NA	TRBJ2-1	TRBD2	TRBV11-2
CASSLVTSGYEQYF	TGTGCCAGCAGTTTAGTTACTAGCGGCTACGAGCAGTACTTC	NA	TRBJ2-7	TRBD2	TRBV28
CASSSQGPGSGYGYTF	TGTGCCAGCAGCTCACAGGGGCCTGGGTCCGGCTATGGCTACACCTTC	NA	TRBJ1-2	TRBD1	TRBV7-9
CASSVRQGPVGQPQHF	TGTGCCAGCAGTGTTAGACAGGGACCGGTTGGGCAGCCCCAGCATTTT	NA	TRBJ1-5	TRBD1	TRBV6-1
CASSLAPGNEKLFF	TGTGCCAGCAGCTTAGCGCCCGGTAATGAAAAACTGTTTTTT	many	TRBJ1-4	NA	TRBV7-9
CASSFSGSSYNEQFF	TGTGCCAGTAGTTTTAGCGGGAGTTCTTACAATGAGCAGTTCTTC	NA	TRBJ2-1	TRBD2	TRBV19
CASSKRCAGMGEKLFF	TGTGCCAGCAGCAAAAGATGTGCCGGGATGGGGGAAAAACTGTTTTTT	NA	TRBJ1-4	NA	TRBV21-1
CASNYPGQGYEQYF	TGTGCCAGCAATTACCCGGGACAGGGCTACGAGCAGTACTTC	NA	TRBJ2-7	TRBD1	TRBV28
CSGRMGSGNTGELFF	TGCAGCGGCCGCATGGGTAGCGGAAACACCGGGGAGCTGTTTTTT	NA	TRBJ2-2	NA	TRBV29-1
CASSLDAGAGQETQYF	TGTGCCAGCAGCTTAGATGCGGGAGCAGGACAAGAGACCCAGTACTTC	NA	TRBJ2-5	TRBD2	TRBV7-2
CASSLVGGVPNEKLFF	TGTGCCAGCAGCTTAGTTGGGGGGGTACCTAATGAAAAACTGTTTTTT	NA	TRBJ1-4	NA	TRBV7-2
CASSQGALEKLFF	TGTGCCAGCAGTCAGGGGGCGCTGGAAAAACTGTTTTTT	NA	TRBJ1-4	TRBD1	TRBV28
CASSYRRGLFGYTF	TGTGCCAGCAGTTACCGCAGGGGGCTTTTTGGCTACACCTTC	NA	TRBJ1-2	TRBD1	TRBV6-5
CASSESGLSSYEQYF	TGTGCCAGCAGTGAAAGCGGATTAAGCTCCTACGAGCAGTACTTC	NA	TRBJ2-7	NA	TRBV6-1
CASSLGLAGAREQYF	TGCGCCAGCAGCTTGGGACTAGCGGGAGCGAGGGAGCAGTACTTC	once	TRBJ2-7	TRBD2	TRBV5-1
CASSGGGQVSSYEQYF	TGTGCCAGCAGTGGCGGCGGACAGGTCAGCTCCTACGAGCAGTACTTC	NA	TRBJ2-7	TRBD1	TRBV6-6
CASSSGLATDTQYF	TGTGCCAGCAGCTCGGGACTAGCAACAGATACGCAGTATTTT	NA	TRBJ2-3	TRBD2	TRBV7-3
CASSTRQETQYF	TGTGCCAGCAGCACACGACAAGAGACCCAGTACTTC	NA	TRBJ2-5	NA	TRBV7-2
CASSLGPSYEQYF	TGTGCCAGCAGCTTAGGGCCCTCCTACGAGCAGTACTTC	NA	TRBJ2-7	NA	TRBV11-3
CAWTTGSRYEQYF	TGTGCCTGGACCACAGGGTCTCGCTACGAGCAGTACTTC	NA	TRBJ2-7	NA	TRBV30